This is a list of T cell receptor beta chains from one sample in a study of T-cell reconstitution after alpha-beta-depleted transplantation in children. TCRdb ran MiXCR on the PCR reads and lists one entry per CDR3 protein. The sample has more than 200,000 distinct CDR3 sequences, 9.7% seen once. The input for sequencing was PBMCs from the stem cell graft donor, taken from the stem cell graft. The source is a human donor who donated a stem cell graft to a child with SCID. The CDR3 runs from the conserved cysteine through the conserved F or W. A D gene is named only where the DNA matches it firmly. The size field is filled for only some rows; it gives once, few, many or a size class.

size	V	length	J	D	CDR3	DNA
many	TRBV20-1	14	TRBJ2-2	.	CSARDRQLGGELFF	TGCAGTGCTAGAGATCGTCAGCTTGGCGGGGAGCTGTTTTTT
many	TRBV7-9	17	TRBJ2-3	.	CASSLGLNVASTDTQYF	TGTGCCAGCAGCTTAGGACTGAATGTGGCTAGCACAGATACGCAGTATTTT
many	TRBV7-8	14	TRBJ1-1	.	CASSRREGDTEAFF	TGTGCCAGCAGCCGAAGAGAAGGGGACACTGAAGCTTTCTTT
many	TRBV15	17	TRBJ2-1	.	CATSRDPTGGEYNEQFF	TGTGCCACCAGCAGAGACCCCACAGGGGGGGAGTACAATGAGCAGTTCTTC
many	TRBV7-3	14	TRBJ1-6	.	CASSLEPDNSPLHF	TGTGCCAGCAGCCTCGAACCAGATAATTCACCCCTCCACTTT
many	TRBV4-2	17	TRBJ2-3	TRBD2	CASSQRGLAISTDTQYF	TGTGCCAGCAGCCAAAGAGGACTAGCGATAAGCACAGATACGCAGTATTTT
.	TRBV7-3	13	TRBJ1-2	.	CASSFSRNYGYTF	TGTGCCAGCAGCTTTTCCAGGAACTATGGCTACACCTTC
many	TRBV29-1	14	TRBJ2-1	TRBD2	CSVGETSAYNEQFF	TGCAGCGTTGGAGAGACTAGCGCCTACAATGAGCAGTTCTTC
many	TRBV20-1	14	TRBJ1-5	.	CSARGPDSTQPQHF	TGCAGTGCTAGAGGCCCGGACAGTACTCAGCCCCAGCATTTT
many	TRBV6-5	15	TRBJ1-1	.	CASSSLTTGHTEAFF	TGTGCCAGCAGTTCCCTGACCACTGGGCACACTGAAGCTTTCTTT
many	TRBV5-1	14	TRBJ2-7	TRBD1	CASSLAATGSEQYF	TGCGCCAGCAGCTTGGCCGCGACAGGGAGCGAGCAGTACTTC
many	TRBV12-3/TRBV12-4	13	TRBJ1-5	.	CASSLRGVQPQHF	TGTGCCAGCAGTTTAAGGGGTGTTCAGCCCCAGCATTTT
many	TRBV7-7	15	TRBJ2-1	TRBD1	CASSPDRGRYNEQFF	TGTGCCAGCAGCCCAGACAGGGGAAGGTACAATGAGCAGTTCTTC
many	TRBV5-1	15	TRBJ1-5	TRBD1	CASSLRTGADQPQHF	TGCGCCAGCAGCTTGCGGACAGGGGCCGATCAGCCCCAGCATTTT
many	TRBV15	16	TRBJ2-1	TRBD2	CATSRDSGGSYNEQFF	TGTGCCACCAGCAGGGATAGCGGGGGCTCCTACAATGAGCAGTTCTTC
many	TRBV7-2	13	TRBJ1-1	.	CASSLAVELRAFF	TGTGCCAGCAGCTTAGCGGTGGAATTAAGAGCTTTCTTT
.	TRBV6-2/TRBV6-3	12	TRBJ1-1	.	CASRAGNTEAFF	TGTGCCAGCAGGGCCGGAAACACTGAAGCTTTCTTT
many	TRBV25-1	14	TRBJ1-2	.	CASSESGSNYGYTF	TGTGCCAGCAGTGAATCAGGGTCTAACTATGGCTACACCTTC
few	TRBV20-1	18	TRBJ2-4	TRBD1	CSADRQGKGDLAKNIQYF	TGCAGTGCCGACCGACAGGGGAAGGGGGATCTAGCCAAAAACATTCAGTACTTC
.	TRBV5-1	13	TRBJ2-7	TRBD1	CASRRQGAGEQYF	TGCGCCAGCAGACGACAGGGGGCAGGGGAGCAGTACTTC
many	TRBV11-2	13	TRBJ1-1	.	CASSLEPGTEAFF	TGTGCCAGCAGCTTAGAACCGGGTACTGAAGCTTTCTTT
many	TRBV18	16	TRBJ2-5	.	CASSPGAVGAGETQYF	TGTGCCAGCTCACCAGGAGCAGTCGGGGCGGGCGAGACCCAGTACTTC
many	TRBV27	13	TRBJ1-5	.	CASSLPPNQPQHF	TGTGCCAGCAGTTTACCTCCTAATCAGCCCCAGCATTTT
many	TRBV20-1	11	TRBJ2-3	.	CSALRADTQYF	TGCAGTGCTCTGAGAGCAGATACGCAGTATTTT
few	TRBV3-1	21	TRBJ1-5	.	CASSQGAGTSIILNCQRAQHF	TGTGCCAGCAGCCAAGGAGCCGGGACATCCATTATACTTAACTGTCAGAGGGCCCAGCATTTT
many	TRBV12-3/TRBV12-4	13	TRBJ1-1	.	CATTPTANTEAFF	TGTGCCACCACTCCGACAGCGAACACTGAAGCTTTCTTT
many	TRBV4-3	16	TRBJ2-3	.	CASSQDRPGLTDTQYF	TGCGCCAGCAGCCAAGATCGTCCAGGGCTCACAGATACGCAGTATTTT
many	TRBV5-1	15	TRBJ1-2	TRBD1	CASSPRQGAGYGYTF	TGCGCCAGCAGCCCTCGACAGGGGGCCGGCTATGGCTACACCTTC
many	TRBV5-1	14	TRBJ2-1	.	CASSSGTGNNEQFF	TGCGCCAGCAGCTCCGGGACGGGGAACAATGAGCAGTTCTTC
many	TRBV5-1	14	TRBJ1-2	.	CASSLGRGGDGYTF	TGCGCCAGCAGCTTGGGCAGGGGAGGCGATGGCTACACCTTC
many	TRBV12-3/TRBV12-4	13	TRBJ2-5	.	CASSLQFQETQYF	TGTGCCAGCAGTTTACAGTTCCAAGAGACCCAGTACTTC
many	TRBV27	14	TRBJ2-3	.	CASRPRAVTDTQYF	TGTGCCAGCAGGCCTCGGGCGGTCACAGATACGCAGTATTTT
many	TRBV5-1	14	TRBJ2-1	.	CASSLEGGVGEQFF	TGCGCCAGCAGCTTGGAAGGAGGGGTTGGTGAGCAGTTCTTC
many	TRBV7-7	13	TRBJ2-2	TRBD1	CAINDRGTGELFF	TGTGCCATCAACGACAGGGGCACCGGGGAGCTGTTTTTT
many	TRBV10-3	15	TRBJ2-2	TRBD1	CAIRSDRGNTGELFF	TGTGCCATCAGATCCGACAGGGGCAACACCGGGGAGCTGTTTTTT
.	TRBV20-1	14	TRBJ2-3	.	CSAPTSSVPDTQYF	TGCAGTGCTCCTACTAGCTCGGTTCCAGATACGCAGTATTTT
many	TRBV12-3/TRBV12-4	17	TRBJ1-1	.	CASSPDRPGAMNTEAFF	TGTGCCAGCAGCCCAGACCGCCCGGGGGCCATGAACACTGAAGCTTTCTTT
many	TRBV6-5	16	TRBJ2-3	TRBD2	CASSSTSGGEEDTQYF	TGTGCCAGCAGTTCGACTAGCGGGGGTGAGGAAGATACGCAGTATTTT
many	TRBV2	15	TRBJ2-3	TRBD1	CASRRDREGSDTQYF	TGTGCCAGCAGGAGGGACAGGGAGGGCAGTGATACGCAGTATTTT
.	TRBV7-2	21	TRBJ2-1	TRBD2	CASSLAHWGLAGAPSYNERFF	TGTGCGAGCAGCTTAGCGCATTGGGGACTAGCGGGGGCTCCGTCCTACAATGAGCGGTTCTTC
many	TRBV7-9	15	TRBJ2-2	.	CASSLPGGNTGELFF	TGTGCCAGCAGCTTACCTGGAGGGAACACCGGGGAGCTGTTTTTT
many	TRBV4-3	17	TRBJ2-6	.	CASSQVSRVTGANVLTF	TGCGCCAGCAGCCAGGTTTCCAGGGTAACTGGGGCCAACGTCCTGACTTTC